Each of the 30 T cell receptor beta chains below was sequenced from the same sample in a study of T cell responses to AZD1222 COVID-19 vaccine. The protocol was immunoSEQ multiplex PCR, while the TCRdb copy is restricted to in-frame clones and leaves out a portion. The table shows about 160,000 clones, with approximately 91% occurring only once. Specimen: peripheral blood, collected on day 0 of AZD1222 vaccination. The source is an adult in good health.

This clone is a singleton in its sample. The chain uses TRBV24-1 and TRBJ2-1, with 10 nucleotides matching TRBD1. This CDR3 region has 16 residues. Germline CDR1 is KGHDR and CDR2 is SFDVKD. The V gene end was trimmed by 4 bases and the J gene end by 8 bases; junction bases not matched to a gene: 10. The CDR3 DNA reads TGTGCCACCAGTGACGCCGGGACAGGGGCCCTAGATGAGCAGTTCTTC. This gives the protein CATSDAGTGALDEQFF.

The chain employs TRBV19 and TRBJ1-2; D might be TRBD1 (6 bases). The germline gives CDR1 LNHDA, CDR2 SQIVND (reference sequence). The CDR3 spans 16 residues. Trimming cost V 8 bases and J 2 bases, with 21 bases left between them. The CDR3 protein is CASALHESRGNYGYTF. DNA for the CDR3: TGTGCCAGTGCCCTCCATGAATCAAGGGGGAACTATGGCTACACCTTC.

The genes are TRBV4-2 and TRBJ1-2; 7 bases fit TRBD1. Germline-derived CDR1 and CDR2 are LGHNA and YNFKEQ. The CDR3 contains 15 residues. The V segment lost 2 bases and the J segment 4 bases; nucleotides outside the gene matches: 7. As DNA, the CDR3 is TGTGCCAGCAGCCAACCGGGACAGTCTTCCTATGGCTACACCTTC. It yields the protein CASSQPGQSSYGYTF.

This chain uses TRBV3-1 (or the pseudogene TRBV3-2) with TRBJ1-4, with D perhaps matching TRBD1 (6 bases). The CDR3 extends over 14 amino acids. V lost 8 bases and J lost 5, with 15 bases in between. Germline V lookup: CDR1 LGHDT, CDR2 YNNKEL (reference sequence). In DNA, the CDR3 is TGTGCCAGCGACTCTGGACAGAGAAATGAAAAACTGTTTTTT. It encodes CASDSGQRNEKLFF.

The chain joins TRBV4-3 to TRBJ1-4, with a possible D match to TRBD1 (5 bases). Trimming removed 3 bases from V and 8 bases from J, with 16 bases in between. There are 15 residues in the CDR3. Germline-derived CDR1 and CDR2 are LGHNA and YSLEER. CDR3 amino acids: CASSQNGQGGEKLFF. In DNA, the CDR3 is TGCGCCAGCAGCCAGAATGGTCAGGGTGGAGAAAAACTGTTTTTT.

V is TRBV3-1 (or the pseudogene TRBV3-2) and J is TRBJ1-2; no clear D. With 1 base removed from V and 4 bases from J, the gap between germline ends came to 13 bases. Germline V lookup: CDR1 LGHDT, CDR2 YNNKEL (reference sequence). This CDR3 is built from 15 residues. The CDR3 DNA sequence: TGTGCCAGCAGCCAAGGGAGGGCTAGAGGCTATGGCTACACCTTC. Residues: CASSQGRARGYGYTF.

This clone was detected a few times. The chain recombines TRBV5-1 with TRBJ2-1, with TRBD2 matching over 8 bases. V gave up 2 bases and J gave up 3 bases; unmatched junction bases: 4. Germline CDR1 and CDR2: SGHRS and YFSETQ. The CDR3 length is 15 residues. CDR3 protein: CASSLLAEFYNEQFF. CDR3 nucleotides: TGCGCCAGCAGCTTACTAGCGGAATTCTACAATGAGCAGTTCTTC.

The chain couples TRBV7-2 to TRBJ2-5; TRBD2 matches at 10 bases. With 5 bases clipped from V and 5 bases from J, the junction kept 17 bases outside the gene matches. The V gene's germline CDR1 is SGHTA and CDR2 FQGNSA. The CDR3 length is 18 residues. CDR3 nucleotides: TGTGCCAGCAGCATAGGGGTAGCGGGAGGAACAGCGGGGGAGACCCAGTACTTC. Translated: CASSIGVAGGTAGETQYF.

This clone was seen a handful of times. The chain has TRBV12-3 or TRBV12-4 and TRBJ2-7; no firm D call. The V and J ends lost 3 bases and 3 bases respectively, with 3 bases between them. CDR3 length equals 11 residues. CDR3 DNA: TGTGCCAGCAGTTTCAACTACGAGCAGTACTTC. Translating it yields CASSFNYEQYF.

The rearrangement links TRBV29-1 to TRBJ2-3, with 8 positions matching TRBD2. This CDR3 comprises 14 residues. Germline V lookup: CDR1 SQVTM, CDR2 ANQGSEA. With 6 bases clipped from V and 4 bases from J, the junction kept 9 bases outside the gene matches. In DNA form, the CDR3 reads TGCAGCGTGTCTTATAGCGGGGTGGCAGATACGCAGTATTTT. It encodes CSVSYSGVADTQYF.

This chain's CDR3 is CASSENSWGEQYF. CDR3 nucleotides: TGTGCCAGCAGTGAGAACAGTTGGGGCGAGCAGTACTTC. This rearrangement joins TRBV6-1 to TRBJ2-7; D is unclear. The CDR3 is 13 residues long. V was cut by 3 bases and J by 6 bases, with 12 bases left in between. The germline V gene encodes CDR1 MNHNS and CDR2 SASEGT.

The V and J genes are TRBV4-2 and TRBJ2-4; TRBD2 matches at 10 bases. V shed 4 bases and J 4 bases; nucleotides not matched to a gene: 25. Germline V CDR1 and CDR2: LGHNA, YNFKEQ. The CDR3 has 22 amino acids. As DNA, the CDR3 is TGTGCCAGCAGCCTCCTCGTAGCGGGAGGCAGTTGGGGACTTGAGGAAAAAAACATTCAGTACTTC. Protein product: CASSLLVAGGSWGLEEKNIQYF.

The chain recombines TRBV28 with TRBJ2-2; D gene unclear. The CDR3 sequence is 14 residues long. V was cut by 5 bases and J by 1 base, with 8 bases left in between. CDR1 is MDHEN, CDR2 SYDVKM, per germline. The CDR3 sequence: CASSPPWNTGELFF. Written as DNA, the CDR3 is TGTGCCAGCAGTCCGCCCTGGAACACCGGGGAGCTGTTTTTT.

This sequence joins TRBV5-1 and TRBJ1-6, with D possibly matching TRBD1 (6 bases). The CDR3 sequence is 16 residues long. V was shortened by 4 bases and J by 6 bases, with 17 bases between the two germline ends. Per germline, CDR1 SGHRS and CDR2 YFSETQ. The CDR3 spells CASSPTGQRTNSPLHF. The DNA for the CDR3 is TGCGCCAGCAGCCCGACCGGACAGCGCACTAATTCACCCCTCCACTTT.

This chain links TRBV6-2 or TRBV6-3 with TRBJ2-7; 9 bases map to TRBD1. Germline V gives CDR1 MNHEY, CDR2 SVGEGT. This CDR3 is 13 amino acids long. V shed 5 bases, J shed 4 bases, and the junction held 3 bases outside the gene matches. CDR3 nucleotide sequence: TGTGCCAGCAGTCGGGACAGGGAATACGAGCAGTACTTC. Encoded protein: CASSRDREYEQYF.

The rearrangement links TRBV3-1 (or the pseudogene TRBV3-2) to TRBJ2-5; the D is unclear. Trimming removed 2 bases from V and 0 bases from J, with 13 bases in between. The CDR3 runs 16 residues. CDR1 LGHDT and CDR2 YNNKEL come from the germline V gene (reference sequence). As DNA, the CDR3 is TGTGCCAGCAGCCAAACTCTCCCCGCGTACCAAGAGACCCAGTACTTC. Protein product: CASSQTLPAYQETQYF.

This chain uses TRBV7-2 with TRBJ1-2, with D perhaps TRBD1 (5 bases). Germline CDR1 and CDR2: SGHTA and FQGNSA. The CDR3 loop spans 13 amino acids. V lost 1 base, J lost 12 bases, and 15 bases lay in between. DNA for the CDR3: TGTGCCAGCAGCTTAGTTGCAGGGCCGTGGGACACCTTC. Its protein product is CASSLVAGPWDTF.

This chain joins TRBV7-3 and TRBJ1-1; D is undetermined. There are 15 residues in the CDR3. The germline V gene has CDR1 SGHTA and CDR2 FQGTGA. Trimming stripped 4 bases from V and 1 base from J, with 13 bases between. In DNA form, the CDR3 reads TGTGCCAGCAGCTCCTCCGGGAGCCGGAACACTGAAGCTTTCTTT. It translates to CASSSSGSRNTEAFF.

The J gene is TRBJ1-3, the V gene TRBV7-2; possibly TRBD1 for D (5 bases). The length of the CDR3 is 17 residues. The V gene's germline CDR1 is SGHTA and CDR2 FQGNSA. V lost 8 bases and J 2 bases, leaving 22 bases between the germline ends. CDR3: CASRPPATDTAGNTIYF. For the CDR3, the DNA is TGTGCCAGCCGCCCACCCGCGACGGACACCGCTGGAAACACCATATATTTT. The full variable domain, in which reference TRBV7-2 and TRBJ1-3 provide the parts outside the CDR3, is GAGVSQSPSNKVTEKGKDVELRCDPISGHTALYWYRQSLGQGLEFLIYFQGNSAPDKSGLPSDRFSAERTGGSVSTLTIQRTQQEDSAVYLCASRPPATDTAGNTIYFGEGSWLTVV.

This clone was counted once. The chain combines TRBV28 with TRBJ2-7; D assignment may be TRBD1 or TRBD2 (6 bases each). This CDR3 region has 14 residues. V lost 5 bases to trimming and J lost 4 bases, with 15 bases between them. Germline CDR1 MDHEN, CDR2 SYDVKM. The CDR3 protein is CASSPTRGVYEQYF. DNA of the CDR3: TGTGCCAGCAGTCCCACGAGGGGGGTATACGAGCAGTACTTC.

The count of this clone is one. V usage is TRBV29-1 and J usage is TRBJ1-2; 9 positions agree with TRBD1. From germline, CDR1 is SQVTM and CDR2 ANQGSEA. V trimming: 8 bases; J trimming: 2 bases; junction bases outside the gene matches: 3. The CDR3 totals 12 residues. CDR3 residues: CSTTGGNYGYTF. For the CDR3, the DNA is TGCAGCACGACAGGGGGGAACTATGGCTACACCTTC.

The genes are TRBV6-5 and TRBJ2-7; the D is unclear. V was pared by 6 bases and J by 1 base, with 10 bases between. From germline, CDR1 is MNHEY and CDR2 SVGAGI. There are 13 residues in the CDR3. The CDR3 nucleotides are TGTGCCAGCAGACGGCTAAATTCCTACGAGCAGTACTTC. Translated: CASRRLNSYEQYF.

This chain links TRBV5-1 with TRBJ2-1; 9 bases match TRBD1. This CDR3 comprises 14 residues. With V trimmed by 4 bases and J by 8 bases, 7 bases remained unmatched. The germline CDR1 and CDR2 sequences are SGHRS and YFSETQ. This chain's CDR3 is CASSPGTGSDEQFF. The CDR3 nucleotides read TGCGCCAGCAGCCCGGGGACAGGGAGCGATGAGCAGTTCTTC.

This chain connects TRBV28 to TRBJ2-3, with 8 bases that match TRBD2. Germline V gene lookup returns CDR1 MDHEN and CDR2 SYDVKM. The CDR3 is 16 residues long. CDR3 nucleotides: TGTCCCCAAATTTTTGAGCGGGGGTTCCTCGGAGATACGCAGTATTTT. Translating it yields CPQIFERGFLGDTQYF.

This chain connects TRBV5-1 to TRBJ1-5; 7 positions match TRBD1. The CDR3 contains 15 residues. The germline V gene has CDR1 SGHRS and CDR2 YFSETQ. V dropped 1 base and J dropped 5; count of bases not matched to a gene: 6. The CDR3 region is CASSLTGERYQPQHF. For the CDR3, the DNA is TGCGCCAGCAGCTTGACAGGGGAGAGATATCAGCCCCAGCATTTT.

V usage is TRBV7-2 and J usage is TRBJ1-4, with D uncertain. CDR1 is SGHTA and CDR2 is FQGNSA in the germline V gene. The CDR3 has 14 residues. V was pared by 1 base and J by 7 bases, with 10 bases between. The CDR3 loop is CASSLEGLGEKLFF. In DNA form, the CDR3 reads TGTGCCAGCAGCTTAGAAGGGTTGGGTGAAAAACTGTTTTTT.

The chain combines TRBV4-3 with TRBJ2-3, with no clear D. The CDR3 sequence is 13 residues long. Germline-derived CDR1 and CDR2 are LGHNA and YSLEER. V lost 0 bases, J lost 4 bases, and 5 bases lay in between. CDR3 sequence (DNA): TGCGCCAGCAGCCAAGATAGGCCAGATACGCAGTATTTT. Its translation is CASSQDRPDTQYF.

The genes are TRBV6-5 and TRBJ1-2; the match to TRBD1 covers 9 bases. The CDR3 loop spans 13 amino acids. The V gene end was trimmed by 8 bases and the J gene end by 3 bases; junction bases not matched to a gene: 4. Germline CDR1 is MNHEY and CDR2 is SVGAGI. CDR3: CASSRDRDYGYTF. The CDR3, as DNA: TGTGCCAGCTCCCGGGACAGGGACTATGGCTACACCTTC.

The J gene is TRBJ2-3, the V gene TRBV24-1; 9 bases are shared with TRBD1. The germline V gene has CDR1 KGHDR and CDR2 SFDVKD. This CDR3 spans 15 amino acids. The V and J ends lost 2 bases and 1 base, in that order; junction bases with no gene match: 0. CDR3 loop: CATSDWDRGTDTQYF. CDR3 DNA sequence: TGTGCCACCAGTGATTGGGACAGGGGCACAGATACGCAGTATTTT.

In DNA form, the CDR3 reads TGTGCCAGCGGGGGGACAGGGGACTACGAGCAGTACTTC. Translation: CASGGTGDYEQYF. The chain recombines TRBV28 with TRBJ2-7; TRBD1 aligns across 10 bases. Germline V gene data show CDR1 as MDHEN and CDR2 as SYDVKM. J gave up 3 bases and V 8 bases, and 4 bases lay outside the gene matches. The CDR3 is 13 amino acids. The full variable domain, with the rest looked up from reference TRBV28 and TRBJ2-7, is DVKVTQSSRYLVKRTGEKVFLECVQDMDHENMFWYRQDPGLGLRLIYFSYDVKMKEKGDIPEGYSVSREKKERFSLILESASTNQTSMYLCASGGTGDYEQYFGPGTRLTVT.